This is a list of T cell receptor beta chains from one sample in a study of T-cell memory formation after mild COVID-19. Via MiXCR, TCRdb re-called the 5' RACE reads, giving one row per CDR3 protein. The top ten hold 9.5% to 15% of the sample, which has about 540,000 distinct CDR3 sequences, about 20% seen once. The sequenced material came from PBMCs or a T cell subset sorted from them (not recorded which). The origin of the receptors is an adult woman who had mild COVID-19 (a few samples of this study predate the infection). Cell type and time point are not known. Both conserved end residues are part of each CDR3. D genes are given only for firm matches.

CDR3 protein: CAISEWFPELSQFHQPQHF
V gene: TRBV10-3
D gene: -

CDR3 protein: CASSFNWDKAYEQYF
V gene: TRBV27
D gene: -

CDR3 protein: CASSVESGPLNEQFF
V gene: TRBV9
D gene: -

CDR3 protein: CSVDLAVGVEFF
V gene: TRBV29-1
D gene: -

CDR3 protein: CASSERRLADGETQYF
V gene: TRBV2
D gene: TRBD2

CDR3 protein: CASSQTDSNQPQHF
V gene: TRBV18
D gene: -

CDR3 protein: CASSQWDKVYEQYF
V gene: TRBV27
D gene: -

CDR3 protein: CASSVRGGTQETQYF
V gene: TRBV12-3/TRBV12-4
D gene: -

CDR3 protein: CACQGAQGRDTQYF
V gene: TRBV30
D gene: TRBD1

CDR3 protein: CASTPGIQPQHF
V gene: TRBV19
D gene: -

CDR3 protein: CASHSVAQETQYF
V gene: TRBV19
D gene: -

CDR3 protein: CASSQDKGTENSPLHF
V gene: TRBV3-1
D gene: -

CDR3 protein: CASSPEGEGSAYEQYF
V gene: TRBV7-9
D gene: -

CDR3 protein: CASSVRTENNEQFF
V gene: TRBV7-9
D gene: -

CDR3 protein: CASSLDRTAWGEQYF
V gene: TRBV5-1
D gene: -

CDR3 protein: CSVEEWGQGNEQFF
V gene: TRBV29-1
D gene: TRBD1

CDR3 protein: CATSDLRTSGGAHEQFF
V gene: TRBV24-1
D gene: TRBD2

CDR3 protein: CASSLRGGGYTF
V gene: TRBV5-6
D gene: -

CDR3 protein: CASSQESGGLNTEAFF
V gene: TRBV4-2
D gene: TRBD1

CDR3 protein: CASSSESKEQYF
V gene: TRBV5-1
D gene: -

CDR3 protein: CASSEGTSGQETQYF
V gene: TRBV6-4
D gene: TRBD2

CDR3 protein: CASSSSYVSTYEQYF
V gene: TRBV7-2
D gene: -

CDR3 protein: CAWSAHRGLNEKLFF
V gene: TRBV30
D gene: TRBD1

CDR3 protein: CASSLGTGANTDTQYF
V gene: TRBV5-1
D gene: TRBD1

CDR3 protein: CASKMVGGSNAYNEQFF
V gene: TRBV6-5
D gene: TRBD2

CDR3 protein: CASSVAPSYEQYF
V gene: TRBV9
D gene: -

CDR3 protein: CASSSTGVLGTDTQYF
V gene: TRBV5-1
D gene: TRBD1

CDR3 protein: CASSLDGVSPGETQYF
V gene: TRBV7-6
D gene: -

CDR3 protein: CASSSGTDQETQYF
V gene: TRBV5-1
D gene: -

CDR3 protein: CSARAASTDTQYF
V gene: TRBV20-1
D gene: -

CDR3 protein: CASSDTSKETQYF
V gene: TRBV4-2
D gene: -

CDR3 protein: CASSQEKLAGHEQFF
V gene: TRBV3-1
D gene: TRBD2

CDR3 protein: CASSYSRTDNQPQHF
V gene: TRBV6-6
D gene: -

CDR3 protein: CASSRDSATDRSYEQYF
V gene: TRBV6-5
D gene: -

CDR3 protein: CASSLMSGGETQYF
V gene: TRBV27
D gene: TRBD2

CDR3 protein: CASSVGGSGYNEQFF
V gene: TRBV9
D gene: -

CDR3 protein: CASSFYLSTEAFF
V gene: TRBV5-1
D gene: -

CDR3 protein: CASSQGQGAGNTIYF
V gene: TRBV6-5
D gene: TRBD1

CDR3 protein: CAISSTVEQYF
V gene: TRBV10-3
D gene: -

CDR3 protein: CASSEGDRGNSPLHF
V gene: TRBV6-1
D gene: TRBD1

CDR3 protein: CAIRLDSTSTDTQYF
V gene: TRBV10-3
D gene: -

CDR3 protein: CASSLSRGQREAFF
V gene: TRBV27
D gene: TRBD1

CDR3 protein: CASSEEHVAAPYF
V gene: TRBV2
D gene: -

CDR3 protein: CASSLVQGSSYNEQFF
V gene: TRBV13
D gene: -

CDR3 protein: CASSQGGGQMNTEAFF
V gene: TRBV4-2
D gene: TRBD1

CDR3 protein: CASSFSGGYNEQFF
V gene: TRBV12-3/TRBV12-4
D gene: -

CDR3 protein: CASTLTRTDAYNEQFF
V gene: TRBV7-9
D gene: -

CDR3 protein: CASSEASNQPQHF
V gene: TRBV6-1
D gene: -

CDR3 protein: CASSQERGLRETQYF
V gene: TRBV3-1
D gene: -

CDR3 protein: CATRSGGNQPQHF
V gene: TRBV24-1
D gene: -